In this sample, the clone carrying this TCR beta chain turned up a few times. Its antigen is unknown. TCRdb called the reads again in MiXCR, with one record for every CDR3 protein. The table has just under 550,000 distinct CDR3 sequences, about 25% seen once. The data belong to a study of T cell repertoires in cytomegalovirus infection. Study-level background: In public TCR beta signatures, there were indications of both CMV infection and matching HLA type.

Study-wide findings and caveats: The cumulative frequency of public TCR beta families identified carriers of CMV plus the relevant HLA. Ex vivo responses were dominated by HLA-C-restricted CMV-specific TCR beta clonotypes.

CDR3 length equals 13 residues. V lost 2 bases to trimming and J lost 3 bases, with 8 bases between them. The germline V gene encodes CDR1 GTSNPN and CDR2 SVGIG (reference sequence). The receptor was isolated from a human donor in good health (CMV status not recorded). Some clones in this sample may be carry-over from other donors' samples. The specimen sequenced was PBMCs. J is TRBJ2-1 and V is TRBV30; D is unresolved. The CDR3 spells CAWSLARYNEQFF. DNA for the CDR3: TGTGCCTGGAGTTTAGCCCGCTACAATGAGCAGTTCTTC.